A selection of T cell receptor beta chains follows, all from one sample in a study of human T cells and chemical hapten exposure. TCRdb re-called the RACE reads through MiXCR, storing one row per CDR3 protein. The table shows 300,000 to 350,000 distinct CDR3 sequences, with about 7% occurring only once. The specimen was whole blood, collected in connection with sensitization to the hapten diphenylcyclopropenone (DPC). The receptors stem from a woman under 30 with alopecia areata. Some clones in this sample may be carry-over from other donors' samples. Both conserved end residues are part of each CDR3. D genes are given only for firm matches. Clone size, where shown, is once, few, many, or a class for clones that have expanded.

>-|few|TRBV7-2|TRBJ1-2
TGTGCCAGCACCTTAGGACCCTACGACAGGAGATACTATGGCTACACCTTC
CASTLGPYDRRYYGYTF
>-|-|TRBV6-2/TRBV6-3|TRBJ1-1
TGTGCCAGCAGTTATTTGTTGGGTGAGACTGAAGCTTTCTTT
CASSYLLGETEAFF
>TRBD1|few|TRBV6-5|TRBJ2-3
TGTGCCAGCAGTCAAATCCGTGGGACAGGTAGCACAGATACGCAGTATTTT
CASSQIRGTGSTDTQYF
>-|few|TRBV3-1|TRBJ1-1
TGTGCCAGCAGCCAAGAACAAGGGCGCGGGGTTGCTGAAGCTTTCTTT
CASSQEQGRGVAEAFF
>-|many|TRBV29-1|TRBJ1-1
TGCAGCGTTCAACAGGGAGGCACTGAAGCTTTCTTT
CSVQQGGTEAFF
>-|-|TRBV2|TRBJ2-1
TGTGCCAGCAGTGAAGGGGGTAGCGCGGGTCCTAACTCCTACAATGAGCAGTTCTTC
CASSEGGSAGPNSYNEQFF
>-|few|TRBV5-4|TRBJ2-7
TGTGCCAGCAGCTTGGACAGGAAGAGCGAGCAGTACTTC
CASSLDRKSEQYF
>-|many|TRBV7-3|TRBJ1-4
TGTGCCAGCAGCTTAAATGGGGCGGCTAATGAAAAACTGTTTTTT
CASSLNGAANEKLFF
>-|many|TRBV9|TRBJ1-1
TGTGCCAGCAGCGTGGGTCCCGGGGACGGCACTGAAGCTTTCTTT
CASSVGPGDGTEAFF
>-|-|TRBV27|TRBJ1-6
TGTGCCAGCAGTTTAAACCCGACCAGGTTGGGGCCCCTCCACTTT
CASSLNPTRLGPLHF
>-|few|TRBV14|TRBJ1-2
TGTGCCAGCAGCCAAGATCGGGAAATCTATGGCTACACCTTC
CASSQDREIYGYTF
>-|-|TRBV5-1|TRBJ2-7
TGCGCCAGCAGCTTCCGGGGCGTTAGCTCCTACGAGCAGTACTTC
CASSFRGVSSYEQYF
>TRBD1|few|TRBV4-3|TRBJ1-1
TGCGCCAGCAGCCATGACAGGGCTCCCTGGAACACTGAAGCTTTCTTT
CASSHDRAPWNTEAFF
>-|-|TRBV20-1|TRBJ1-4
TGCAGTGCTAGACCCGTCGCAAATGAAAAACTGTTTTTT
CSARPVANEKLFF
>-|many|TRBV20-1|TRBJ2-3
TGCAGTGCTACCTTCGGCACTAGCCAGGGTACGCAGTATTTT
CSATFGTSQGTQYF
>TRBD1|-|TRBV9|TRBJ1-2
TGTGCCAGCAGCGCGGGACAGGCGCACTATGGCTACACCTTC
CASSAGQAHYGYTF
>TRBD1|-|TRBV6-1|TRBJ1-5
TGTGCCAGCAGTGAAGTGGGACAGGGGGCGAATCAGCCCCAGCATTTT
CASSEVGQGANQPQHF